The 12 T cell receptor beta chains in this list originate from one sample, sequenced in a study of blood T cell repertoires in COVID-19. Only in-frame clones appear in the TCRdb table, and some are missing; sequencing was by immunoSEQ multiplex PCR. This sample carries some 150,000 clones, around 89% of them seen once, and the ten largest clones take less than 4%. Sequencing was carried out using peripheral blood. The source of these receptors is a woman in her sixties with active COVID-19.

The chain couples TRBV12-3 or TRBV12-4 to TRBJ1-2; 7 bases fit TRBD1. This CDR3 comprises 13 residues. Trimming took 6 bases from V and 5 from J; bases not matched to a gene: 6. The CDR3 DNA follows: TGTGCCAGCAGCCGGGACAGCTATTATGGCTACACCTTC. Amino acid sequence: CASSRDSYYGYTF.

This chain connects TRBV19 to TRBJ2-3, with D possibly being TRBD2 (7 bases). Trimming shortened V by 8 bases and J by 3 bases, and 15 bases separated the two germline ends. This CDR3 is built from 14 residues. Germline-derived CDR1 and CDR2 are LNHDA and SQIVND (reference sequence). This chain's CDR3 is CASSQGRETDTQYF. The CDR3 DNA is TGTGCCAGTTCTCAGGGGCGGGAGACAGATACGCAGTATTTT.

The J gene is TRBJ2-6, the V gene TRBV2; TRBD2 agrees at 7 bases. V lost 5 bases to trimming and J lost 2 bases; unmatched junction nucleotides: 9. Germline CDR1 is SNHLY and CDR2 is FYNNEI. This CDR3 contains 17 residues. This CDR3 reads CASSITTSPAGANVLTF. CDR3 nucleotides: TGTGCCAGCAGTATAACGACTAGCCCCGCTGGGGCCAACGTCCTGACTTTC.

The genes are TRBV5-1 and TRBJ2-5, with 8 bases fitting TRBD2. V gave up 0 bases and J gave up 4 bases; unmatched junction bases: 11. This CDR3 has 17 amino acids. The germline gives CDR1 SGHRS, CDR2 YFSETQ. CDR3 loop: CASSLALSGGRVETQYF. CDR3 DNA: TGCGCCAGCAGCTTGGCTTTGAGCGGGGGACGAGTAGAGACCCAGTACTTC.

The chain combines TRBV18 with TRBJ2-5; TRBD2 matches 9 bases. Trimming at V came to 6 bases and at J to 5 bases, leaving 10 bases not matched to a gene. The CDR3 is 15 residues long. Germline-derived CDR1 and CDR2 are KGHSH and LQKENI. The CDR3, as DNA: TGTGCCAGCTCCCCGAATAGCGGGAGCGGGGAGACCCAGTACTTC. This codes for CASSPNSGSGETQYF.

V gene TRBV18 combines with J gene TRBJ2-3; D may be TRBD2 (7 bases). Germline CDR1 reads KGHSH; CDR2 reads LQKENI. The CDR3 covers 16 residues. V was clipped by 4 bases and J by 5 bases, with 19 bases between them. In DNA, the CDR3 is TGTGCCAGCTCACGTCAAGTTACGGGGGGCGAAGATACGCAGTATTTT. Translation: CASSRQVTGGEDTQYF.

The genes are TRBV9 and TRBJ2-2, with TRBD2 matching 8 bases. Germline V gene data show CDR1 as SGDLS and CDR2 as YYNGEE. J was trimmed by 4 bases and V by 0 bases; bases with no gene match: 14. CDR3 length equals 19 residues. The CDR3 DNA reads as TGTGCCAGCAGCGTAGAGGCCGGGCGGGAGGTTCTGGGCACCGGGGAGCTGTTTTTT. Its protein product is CASSVEAGREVLGTGELFF.

V and J are TRBV24-1 and TRBJ2-5, with TRBD1 matching 8 bases. J was trimmed by 4 bases and V by 4 bases; bases with no gene match: 4. The germline V gene has CDR1 KGHDR and CDR2 SFDVKD. The CDR3 is made up of 14 amino acids. In DNA, the CDR3 is TGTGCCACCAGTGAGGCAGGGGGCGCAGAGACCCAGTACTTC. Its protein is CATSEAGGAETQYF.

This chain uses TRBV5-6 with TRBJ2-1; 10 nucleotides agree with TRBD2. Losses at the gene ends were 0 bases for V and 4 bases for J; bases not matched to a gene: 7. Germline V gene lookup returns CDR1 SGHDT and CDR2 YYEEEE. CDR3 length: 17 amino acids. The CDR3 sequence is CASSLGGGTSVYNEQFF. The DNA of the CDR3 is TGTGCCAGCAGCTTGGGGGGAGGGACTAGCGTATACAATGAGCAGTTCTTC.

This clone has a single count. The V call is TRBV7-9, the J call TRBJ2-5, with D perhaps matching TRBD1 (5 bases). CDR1 and CDR2 from the germline V gene are SEHNR and FQNEAQ (reference sequence). The CDR3 has 13 amino acids. Trimming pared 6 bases from V and 3 bases from J, leaving 11 bases between. Written as DNA, the CDR3 is TGTGCCAGCAGGGTCGGCAGGGAAGAGACCCAGTACTTC. This sequence encodes CASRVGREETQYF.

The chain recombines TRBV7-2 with TRBJ2-1, with D maybe TRBD1 (5 bases). Trimming took off 1 base at V and 4 bases at J, with 17 bases between the two ends. The germline gives CDR1 SGHTA, CDR2 FQGNSA. CDR3 length equals 17 residues. The CDR3, as DNA: TGTGCCAGCAGCTTAGAGGCAGGGCGAGTCTCATACAATGAGCAGTTCTTC. Its translation is CASSLEAGRVSYNEQFF.

V and J are TRBV28 and TRBJ1-3; D gene unclear. In germline, CDR1 is MDHEN, CDR2 SYDVKM. The CDR3 has 17 residues. The V end lost 7 bases, the J end lost 0 bases, and 19 bases lay between the germline ends. CDR3 amino acids: CASTVGGPRVSGNTIYF. In nucleotides, the CDR3 is TGTGCCAGCACCGTCGGAGGACCGAGAGTCTCTGGAAACACCATATATTTT.